One sample yielded the 32 T cell receptor beta chains listed below, sequenced in a study of cytomegalovirus exposure and HLA in healthy donors. The PCR had 60 Vbeta and 13 Jbeta primers. The protocol was immunoSEQ multiplex PCR, while the TCRdb copy is restricted to in-frame clones and leaves out a portion. The sample includes 90,000 or so clones, around four fifths of them seen just once. Material: PBMCs. These receptors all stem from a male donor in good health and CMV-seropositive.

This chain connects TRBV15 to TRBJ1-3; D perhaps matches TRBD1 (5 bases). V lost 1 base and J 6 bases, leaving 10 bases between the germline ends. The CDR3 is made up of 14 amino acids. Germline V gene sequence: CDR1 LNHNV, CDR2 YYDKDF (reference sequence). The CDR3 bases are TGTGCCACCAGCAGAGGACAGAGCCTAAACACCATATATTTT. Translating it yields CATSRGQSLNTIYF.

This clone was detected only once. The chain couples TRBV5-4 to TRBJ1-1, with 7 bases matching TRBD1. This CDR3 spans 14 amino acids. Germline-derived CDR1 and CDR2 are SGHNT and YYREEE (reference sequence). Trimming at V came to 4 bases and at J to 8 bases, leaving 11 bases not matched to a gene. CDR3 DNA: TGTGCCAGCAGCCTCGCCGGCCCAGGGGGAGAAGCTTTCTTT. Its translation is CASSLAGPGGEAFF.

The chain is built from TRBV29-1 and TRBJ2-1; 10 nucleotides align to TRBD1. The CDR3 has 14 residues. Per germline, CDR1 SQVTM and CDR2 ANQGSEA. Unmatched junction bases numbered 5, after V lost 2 bases and J lost 7 bases. CDR3 protein: CSVELDRGANEQFF. The CDR3, as DNA: TGCAGCGTTGAACTGGACAGGGGGGCAAATGAGCAGTTCTTC.

The chain links TRBV10-3 to TRBJ2-1; weak D call: TRBD2 (5 bases). This CDR3 is built from 17 residues. Germline V gene sequence: CDR1 ENHRY, CDR2 SYGVKD. The V end lost 0 bases, the J end lost 7 bases, and 19 bases lay between the germline ends. This CDR3 reads CAISESGRSGFNNEQFF. As DNA, the CDR3 is TGTGCCATCAGTGAGTCTGGCAGATCGGGATTTAATAATGAGCAGTTCTTC.

This chain uses TRBV19 with TRBJ2-5, with TRBD2 matching 7 bases. The V segment lost 4 bases and the J segment 1 base; nucleotides outside the gene matches: 6. Germline V lookup: CDR1 LNHDA, CDR2 SQIVND (reference sequence). The CDR3 loop spans 15 amino acids. The CDR3 protein is CASSKSLAVQETQYF. DNA for the CDR3: TGTGCCAGTAGTAAATCGCTAGCGGTCCAAGAGACCCAGTACTTC.

The chain recombines TRBV6-1 with TRBJ2-3; D might be TRBD2 (5 bases). CDR1 is MNHNS, CDR2 SASEGT, per germline. V lost 6 bases and J lost 3, with 7 bases in between. The CDR3 runs to 12 residues. The CDR3 sequence: CASRTTTDTQYF. DNA for the CDR3: TGTGCCAGCAGGACTACAACAGATACGCAGTATTTT.

The gene calls are TRBV5-1 and TRBJ1-2; TRBD1 agrees at 9 bases. Looked up from germline, CDR1 is SGHRS and CDR2 is YFSETQ. J gave up 12 bases and V 0 bases, and 9 bases lay outside the gene matches. CDR3 length equals 14 residues. The CDR3 spells CASSLGGTGSGNTF. The CDR3 DNA reads as TGCGCCAGCAGCTTGGGAGGGACAGGGTCTGGAAACACCTTC.

Concerning this clone itself: At one boundary the junction diverges from the germline segment, which might be a read error. The chain is built from TRBV5-4 and TRBJ2-5; 8 bases line up with TRBD1. From germline, CDR1 is SGHNT and CDR2 YYREEE (reference sequence). There are 14 residues in the CDR3. Here the CDR3 DNA reads TGTGCCAGCAGCGGGGACAGGCACGAAGAGGCCCAGTACTTC. It translates to CASSGDRHEEAQYF.

The chain carries TRBV4-1 and TRBJ2-2, with D perhaps matching TRBD1 (5 bases). The CDR3 totals 17 residues. Germline V lookup: CDR1 MGHRA, CDR2 YSYEKL. The ends were cut back, 6 bases at V and 6 bases at J, with 23 bases in the middle. The CDR3 here is CASSPQGSAASAGELFF. The CDR3 coding sequence is TGCGCCAGCAGTCCCCAGGGCTCCGCGGCGTCCGCCGGGGAGCTGTTTTTT.

This sequence joins TRBV18 and TRBJ1-2; 9 positions agree with TRBD1. Germline assignment: CDR1 KGHSH and CDR2 LQKENI. Germline trimming cut 5 bases from V and 4 bases from J; bases unmatched to any gene: 11. CDR3 length: 16 residues. The CDR3 DNA sequence: TGTGCCAGCTCAGCCCCGGGACAGGGTGTGGGCTATGGCTACACCTTC. Amino acid sequence: CASSAPGQGVGYGYTF. Drawing the rest from reference TRBV18 and TRBJ1-2, the complete variable domain is NAGVMQNPRHLVRRRGQEARLRCSPMKGHSHVYWYRQLPEEGLKFMVYLQKENIIDESGMPKERFSAEFPKEGPSILRIQQVVRGDSAAYFCASSAPGQGVGYGYTFGSGTRLTVV.

The V call is TRBV10-3, the J call TRBJ2-3; 8 nucleotides align to TRBD1. The V segment lost 2 bases and the J segment 3 bases; nucleotides outside the gene matches: 7. This CDR3 comprises 16 residues. Germline V gene sequence: CDR1 ENHRY, CDR2 SYGVKD. CDR3 sequence (DNA): TGTGCCATCAGTGAGGGGCGACAGGGGAGAACAGATACGCAGTATTTT. Protein: CAISEGRQGRTDTQYF.

This clone showed up just a few times. This chain uses TRBV27 with TRBJ2-5; D is unclear. V was pared by 0 bases and J by 3 bases, with 5 bases between. Germline lookup yields CDR1 MNHEY and CDR2 SMNVEV (reference sequence). The CDR3 length is 13 residues. The CDR3 here is CASSLSEKETQYF. Here the CDR3 DNA reads TGTGCCAGCAGTTTATCAGAGAAAGAGACCCAGTACTTC.

This chain links TRBV15 with TRBJ1-1; D possibly corresponds to TRBD1 (5 bases). The CDR3 length is 16 residues. Germline V CDR1 and CDR2: LNHNV, YYDKDF (reference sequence). Trimming removed 0 bases at V and 3 bases at J, with 14 bases between. The CDR3 region is CATSRDYRVGDTEAFF. CDR3 nucleotides: TGTGCCACCAGCAGAGATTATCGCGTAGGGGACACTGAAGCTTTCTTT.

The V and J genes are TRBV11-2 and TRBJ1-6; D gene uncertain. CDR3 length: 13 residues. V lost 1 base, J lost 10 bases, and 8 bases lay in between. Germline assignment: CDR1 SGHAT and CDR2 FQNNGV. DNA of the CDR3: TGTGCCAGCAGCTTAGTGGCAGTCTCACCCCTCCACTTT. It encodes CASSLVAVSPLHF. Supplemented by reference TRBV11-2 and TRBJ1-6, the full variable domain reads EAGVAQSPRYKIIEKRQSVAFWCNPISGHATLYWYQQILGQGPKLLIQFQNNGVVDDSQLPKDRFSAERLKGVDSTLKIQPAKLEDSAVYLCASSLVAVSPLHFGNGTRLTVT.

The chain employs TRBV9 and TRBJ2-7, with D possibly being TRBD2 (6 bases). V gave up 3 bases and J gave up 4 bases, with 14 bases separating them. Germline CDR1 and CDR2: SGDLS and YYNGEE. This CDR3 comprises 14 residues. CDR3 protein: CASSADYGPYEQYF. In nucleotides, the CDR3 is TGTGCCAGCAGCGCGGACTACGGCCCTTACGAGCAGTACTTC.

The J gene is TRBJ1-2, the V gene TRBV19; a weak D match, TRBD1 (5 bases). CDR1 LNHDA and CDR2 SQIVND come from the germline V gene (reference sequence). The CDR3 extends over 14 amino acids. The V and J ends lost 0 bases and 2 bases respectively, with 7 bases between them. CDR3 sequence (DNA): TGTGCCAGTAGTATAGAACGGGGGAACTATGGCTACACCTTC. Its protein product is CASSIERGNYGYTF.

This CDR3 reads CASSGGSYNEQFF. Here the CDR3 DNA reads TGTGCCAGCAGCGGGGGCTCCTACAATGAGCAGTTCTTC. V gene TRBV2 combines with J gene TRBJ2-1; TRBD2 might be the D (6 bases). The V end was cut by 6 bases, the J end by 0 bases, with 6 bases between. This CDR3 has 13 amino acids. The germline V gene has CDR1 SNHLY and CDR2 FYNNEI. Full variable domain (outside the CDR3, taken from reference TRBV2 and TRBJ2-1): EPEVTQTPSHQVTQMGQEVILRCVPISNHLYFYWYRQILGQKVEFLVSFYNNEISEKSEIFDDQFSVERPDGSNFTLKIRSTKLEDSAMYFCASSGGSYNEQFFGPGTRLTVL.

V and J are TRBV5-1 and TRBJ2-7; TRBD1 aligns across 7 bases. Germline assignment: CDR1 SGHRS and CDR2 YFSETQ. Trimming took 0 bases from V and 4 from J; bases not matched to a gene: 10. This CDR3 comprises 16 residues. CDR3 in DNA: TGCGCCAGCAGCTTGGGGACCGGGACAGTAGTGTACGAGCAGTACTTC. Translating gives CASSLGTGTVVYEQYF.

V is TRBV7-6 and J is TRBJ2-1; TRBD2 might be the D (6 bases). This CDR3 region has 18 residues. V was shortened by 3 bases and J by 4 bases, with 22 bases between the two germline ends. The germline gives CDR1 SGHVS, CDR2 FNYEAQ. The CDR3 DNA sequence: TGTGCCAGCAGCTTGCTCATCGGAGGGCAGGAAGGGTACAATGAGCAGTTCTTC. Residues: CASSLLIGGQEGYNEQFF.

This chain links TRBV5-1 with TRBJ2-1, with TRBD2 matching 8 bases. Germline V gene sequence: CDR1 SGHRS, CDR2 YFSETQ. There are 17 residues in the CDR3. J gave up 8 bases and V 4 bases, and 17 bases lay outside the gene matches. CDR3 bases: TGCGCCAGCAGCCTTGAGGCTAGCGGGTTGAGAATGGATGAGCAGTTCTTC. It encodes CASSLEASGLRMDEQFF.

V gene TRBV14 combines with J gene TRBJ2-7; possibly TRBD1 for D (5 bases). CDR1 is SGHDN and CDR2 is FVKESK in the germline V gene. The V end lost 3 bases, the J end lost 5 bases, and 11 bases lay between the germline ends. This CDR3 has 13 residues. CDR3: CASSQVRAHEQYF. In nucleotides, the CDR3 is TGTGCCAGCAGCCAGGTCAGGGCGCACGAGCAGTACTTC.

J is TRBJ2-1 and V is TRBV7-9, with TRBD2 identical over 10 bases. J was trimmed by 10 bases and V by 8 bases; bases with no gene match: 23. The CDR3 contains 18 residues. The germline V gene has CDR1 SEHNR and CDR2 FQNEAQ (reference sequence). CDR3 in DNA: TGTGCCAGCCCCAGCGGGCTAGCGGGAGAGTTTTGGAGCGTAGAGCAGTTCTTC. It codes for CASPSGLAGEFWSVEQFF.

J is TRBJ1-2 and V is TRBV4-2; D may be TRBD1 (6 bases). Trimming left V 4 bases short and J 4 bases short, with 10 bases between. This CDR3 contains 13 residues. The germline gives CDR1 LGHNA, CDR2 YNFKEQ. The CDR3 spells CASSRNRVYGYTF. As DNA, the CDR3 is TGTGCCAGCAGCCGAAACAGGGTCTATGGCTACACCTTC.

The gene calls are TRBV9 and TRBJ2-3; perhaps TRBD1 as D (6 bases). The germline V and J ends were trimmed by 4 bases and 6 bases, with 18 bases remaining between them. The CDR3 extends over 15 amino acids. Germline CDR1 is SGDLS and CDR2 is YYNGEE. CDR3 sequence (DNA): TGTGCCAGCAGCTTCGCCCAGGGGAGTGCGGATACGCAGTATTTT. This sequence encodes CASSFAQGSADTQYF.

The table lists this clone with a few counts. The chain joins TRBV30 to TRBJ1-2, with 10 bases fitting TRBD1. V gave up 8 bases and J gave up 5 bases; unmatched junction bases: 5. Germline V gene data show CDR1 as GTSNPN and CDR2 as SVGIG (reference sequence). The CDR3 extends over 12 amino acids. CDR3: CAARQGAYGYTF. The CDR3 coding sequence is TGTGCCGCAAGACAGGGGGCTTATGGCTACACCTTC.

The chain uses TRBV7-8 and TRBJ2-7; D is undetermined. This CDR3 is 12 amino acids long. Germline V gene lookup returns CDR1 SGHVS and CDR2 FQNEAQ. Trimming took 5 bases from V and 4 from J, leaving 9 bases between them. The CDR3 DNA reads TGTGCCAGCAGCCTAAGTTTTTACGAGCAGTACTTC. Translating it yields CASSLSFYEQYF.

This clone was detected a few times. This chain uses TRBV5-1 with TRBJ2-3; 13 nucleotides line up with TRBD2. There are 18 residues in the CDR3. Germline V gene sequence: CDR1 SGHRS, CDR2 YFSETQ. J gave up 2 bases and V 4 bases, and 10 bases lay outside the gene matches. The CDR3 coding sequence is TGCGCCAGCAGCCGGACTAGCGGGAGAGTTTGGACCACAGATACGCAGTATTTT. Its translation is CASSRTSGRVWTTDTQYF.

The chain carries TRBV6-4 and TRBJ2-2; tentative D call: TRBD2 (6 bases). From germline, CDR1 is MRHNA and CDR2 SNTAGT. The V gene lost 6 bases and the J gene lost 4 bases, with 9 bases spanning the gap. The CDR3 covers 13 residues. CDR3 sequence: CASSGSPTGELFF. As DNA, the CDR3 is TGTGCCAGCAGCGGGAGCCCCACCGGGGAGCTGTTTTTT.

The genes are TRBV27 and TRBJ1-1; 7 bases are a match to TRBD1. Per germline, CDR1 MNHEY and CDR2 SMNVEV (reference sequence). The CDR3 consists of 17 residues. J was trimmed by 4 bases and V by 2 bases; bases with no gene match: 13. CDR3 coding DNA: TGTGCCAGCAGTTTAAGAAGACAGGGTGAAATTCTCACTGAAGCTTTCTTT. It encodes CASSLRRQGEILTEAFF.

The DNA of the CDR3 is TGCGCCAGACCCAAGAGCAGGGGGCTTCCCTATGGCTACACCTTC. It codes for CARPKSRGLPYGYTF. The chain recombines TRBV5-1 with TRBJ1-2; 8 bases map to TRBD1. The ends lost 8 bases at V and 4 bases at J; junction bases unmatched: 13. CDR3 length: 15 amino acids. Germline CDR1 SGHRS, CDR2 YFSETQ. The entire variable domain, with the rest obtained from reference TRBV5-1 and TRBJ1-2, is as follows: KAGVTQTPRYLIKTRGQQVTLSCSPISGHRSVSWYQQTPGQGLQFLFEYFSETQRNKGNFPGRFSGRQFSNSRSEMNVSTLELGDSALYLCARPKSRGLPYGYTFGSGTRLTVV.

The chain recombines TRBV18 with TRBJ2-1; D is perhaps TRBD2 (5 bases). CDR1 and CDR2 (germline): KGHSH, LQKENI. The ends were cut back, 0 bases at V and 6 bases at J, with 12 bases in the middle. This CDR3 has 15 amino acids. Here the CDR3 reads CASSPPSRVTNEQFF. Written as DNA, the CDR3 is TGTGCCAGCTCACCACCGTCGCGGGTCACCAATGAGCAGTTCTTC.

For the CDR3, the DNA is TGCGCCAGCAGCTTGGCCACAGCAATGAACACTGAAGCTTTCTTT. It translates to CASSLATAMNTEAFF. The chain recombines TRBV5-1 with TRBJ1-1, with no clear D. V lost 0 bases to trimming and J lost 0 bases, with 9 bases between them. This CDR3 comprises 15 residues. CDR1 and CDR2 from the germline V gene are SGHRS and YFSETQ.